This TCR beta chain came from a study of OX40 agonist ivuxolimab in advanced cancers. Whole-study context: At doses from 0.01 to 10 mg/kg, patients were given intravenous ivuxolimab every 2 weeks. Earlier treatment with anti-PD-1, anti-PD-L1 or anti-CTLA-4 was permitted, and about 40% had received some.

Anyone with autoimmune disease history or systemic immunosuppression was excluded. TCRdb's copy holds only in-frame clones and misses some; the assay was immunoSEQ multiplex PCR. The table lists under 80,000 clones, approximately 90% of them singletons. Sample: CD4+ or CD8+ T cells sorted from blood, taken in a trial of the OX40 agonist ivuxolimab. This sequence was found in an adult with an advanced solid tumor such as melanoma, head and neck, liver or kidney cancer.

The DNA of the CDR3 is TGTGCCAGCAGTGAAAGGACAGGGAAGGAAGCTTTCTTT. Its translation: CASSERTGKEAFF. The genes are TRBV6-4 and TRBJ1-1; 8 positions agree with TRBD1. V was pared by 3 bases and J by 8 bases, with 5 bases of the junction left unmatched. The CDR3 totals 13 residues. In germline, CDR1 is MRHNA, CDR2 SNTAGT.